Shown below are 15 T cell receptor beta chains from a single sample sequenced in a study of control samples from healthy donors and cancer patients. TCRdb's copy holds only in-frame clones and misses some; the assay was immunoSEQ multiplex PCR. The sample consists of about 89,000 clones, approximately 89% of them appearing once. Sample: blood. The receptor set was obtained from a man younger than 45 in good health.

This clone has more than one count but fewer than ten. The gene calls are TRBV2 and TRBJ1-5; TRBD1 agrees at 10 bases. Germline V gene sequence: CDR1 SNHLY, CDR2 FYNNEI. The CDR3 loop spans 15 amino acids. Trimming at V came to 3 bases and at J to 2 bases, leaving 1 base not matched to a gene. In DNA, the CDR3 is TGTGCCAGCAGTGACGGGACAGGGGGCAATCAGCCCCAGCATTTT. This gives the protein CASSDGTGGNQPQHF.

In DNA, the CDR3 is TGTGCCTCCCACAGGGCCCCTAATGAAAAACTGTTTTTT. As protein: CASHRAPNEKLFF. The chain uses TRBV10-3 and TRBJ1-4; D might be TRBD1 (6 bases). The CDR3 is made up of 13 amino acids. Looked up from germline, CDR1 is ENHRY and CDR2 is SYGVKD. Trimming stripped 11 bases from V and 3 bases from J, with 13 bases between.

This CDR3 is CASSRKKGGTDTQYF. DNA for the CDR3: TGTGCCAGCAGCCGAAAAAAGGGGGGCACAGATACGCAGTATTTT. The chain uses TRBV7-9 and TRBJ2-3, with a tentative D call TRBD1 (6 bases). Germline CDR1 reads SEHNR; CDR2 reads FQNEAQ (reference sequence). Trimming pared 5 bases from V and 1 base from J, leaving 13 bases between. The CDR3 is 15 residues long.

The chain combines TRBV7-2 with TRBJ2-3; 14 bases map to TRBD2. Per germline, CDR1 SGHTA and CDR2 FQGNSA. The CDR3 is 17 amino acids. Germline trimming cut 5 bases from V and 5 bases from J; bases unmatched to any gene: 9. This CDR3 reads CASSQRLAGGRKDTQYF. DNA for the CDR3: TGTGCCAGCAGCCAGCGACTAGCGGGGGGGCGAAAAGATACGCAGTATTTT.

The rearrangement joins TRBV4-1 to TRBJ1-2; tentatively, D is TRBD1 (5 bases). The CDR3 has 15 residues. The ends were cut back, 0 bases at V and 4 bases at J, with 12 bases in the middle. The germline gives CDR1 MGHRA, CDR2 YSYEKL. The CDR3: CASSQERVGGYGYTF. The CDR3 DNA is TGCGCCAGCAGCCAAGAAAGGGTTGGGGGCTATGGCTACACCTTC.

This chain joins TRBV6-6 and TRBJ2-7; 9 positions agree with TRBD1. Looked up from germline, CDR1 is MNHNY and CDR2 is SVGAGI (reference sequence). The CDR3 has 15 residues. The trim removed 8 bases at V and 7 bases at J, leaving 15 bases unmatched. The CDR3 is CASRGRNRGQSEQYV. CDR3 DNA sequence: TGTGCCAGCCGGGGGCGGAACAGGGGGCAGAGTGAGCAGTACGTC.

J is TRBJ2-1 and V is TRBV2; TRBD2 agrees at 12 bases. The germline V gene has CDR1 SNHLY and CDR2 FYNNEI. After removal of 6 bases from V and 5 bases from J, the junction contained 5 bases not matched to a gene. CDR3 size: 15 residues. The CDR3 sequence is CASRPTSGGNNEQFF. The CDR3 DNA is TGTGCCAGCAGGCCCACTAGCGGGGGGAACAATGAGCAGTTCTTC.

The V and J genes are TRBV3-1 (or the pseudogene TRBV3-2) and TRBJ1-6; D is perhaps TRBD1 (5 bases). CDR3 length: 15 residues. Trimming stripped 3 bases from V and 7 bases from J, with 13 bases between. CDR1 is LGHDT, CDR2 YNNKEL, per germline (reference sequence). CDR3 nucleotide sequence: TGTGCCAGCAGCCATGCGGGACGGGAAAATTCACCCCTCCACTTT. Translating it yields CASSHAGRENSPLHF.

The chain uses TRBV5-5 and TRBJ2-3; D is tentatively TRBD1 or TRBD2 (6 bases each). V lost 4 bases to trimming and J lost 10 bases, with 13 bases between them. The CDR3 loop spans 12 amino acids. In germline, CDR1 is SGHKS, CDR2 YYEKEE (reference sequence). CDR3 loop: CASSLGAGSQYF. The DNA of the CDR3 is TGTGCCAGCAGCCTGGGGGCGGGGTCGCAGTATTTT.

CDR3 sequence: CASSLTGTGNSPLHF. The CDR3 coding sequence is TGTGCCAGCAGCTTAACCGGTACAGGAAATTCACCCCTCCACTTT. The chain uses TRBV11-2 and TRBJ1-6, with TRBD1 as a possible D gene (5 bases). CDR3 length: 15 amino acids. The V end was cut by 2 bases, the J end by 7 bases, with 12 bases between. CDR1 SGHAT and CDR2 FQNNGV come from the germline V gene.

The chain has TRBV24-1 and TRBJ1-2, with TRBD1 identical over 7 bases. Trimming at V came to 4 bases and at J to 8 bases, leaving 3 bases not matched to a gene. The CDR3 is 12 amino acids. Germline V gene data show CDR1 as KGHDR and CDR2 as SFDVKD. Here the CDR3 DNA reads TGTGCCACCAGTGACAGGGGGGGAGGCTACACCTTC. This gives the protein CATSDRGGGYTF.

The rearrangement uses TRBV2 and TRBJ1-2; D is possibly TRBD1 (6 bases). The CDR3 is 13 residues long. Per the germline V gene, CDR1 is SNHLY and CDR2 is FYNNEI. With 4 bases removed from V and 4 bases from J, the gap between germline ends came to 10 bases. CDR3 loop: CASSAGALYGYTF. Written as DNA, the CDR3 is TGTGCCAGCAGTGCGGGGGCCCTCTATGGCTACACCTTC.

The rearrangement links TRBV7-5 to TRBJ1-1. TRBV7-5 is flagged as a pseudogene. This CDR3 is 18 amino acids long. The CDR3 nucleotides read TGTGCCAGAAGCTTAGCTCGGACCGACGATCGAGGGGGGGCATTGCCTTTCTTT. Translating it yields CARSLARTDDRGGALPFF.

The J gene is TRBJ1-2, the V gene TRBV12-3 or TRBV12-4; possible D gene TRBD1, 6 bases. The length of the CDR3 is 12 residues. The V end lost 6 bases, the J end lost 4 bases, and 9 bases lay between the germline ends. In DNA, the CDR3 is TGTGCCAGCAGAAGGGGGGCCTATGGCTACACCTTC. This sequence encodes CASRRGAYGYTF.

The rearrangement links TRBV7-2 to TRBJ2-1, with 11 positions matching TRBD2. The V gene's germline CDR1 is SGHTA and CDR2 FQGNSA. This CDR3 is built from 18 residues. V trimming: 1 base; J trimming: 10 bases; junction bases outside the gene matches: 15. The CDR3: CASSLGSSGGSTIREQFF. In DNA, the CDR3 is TGTGCCAGCAGCTTAGGGTCTAGCGGGGGGTCAACAATCAGGGAGCAGTTCTTC.